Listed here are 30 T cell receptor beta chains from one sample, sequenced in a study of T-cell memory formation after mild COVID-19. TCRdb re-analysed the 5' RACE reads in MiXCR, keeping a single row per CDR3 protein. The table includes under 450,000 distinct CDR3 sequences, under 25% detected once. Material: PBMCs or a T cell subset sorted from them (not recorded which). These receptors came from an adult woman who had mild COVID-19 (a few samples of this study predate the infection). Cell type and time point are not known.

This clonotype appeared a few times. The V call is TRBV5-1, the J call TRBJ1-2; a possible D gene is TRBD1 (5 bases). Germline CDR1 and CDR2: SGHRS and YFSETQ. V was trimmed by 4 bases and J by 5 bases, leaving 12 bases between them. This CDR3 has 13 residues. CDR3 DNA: TGCGCCAGCAGCGTCCGGGACCCGTATGGCTACACCTTC. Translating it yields CASSVRDPYGYTF.

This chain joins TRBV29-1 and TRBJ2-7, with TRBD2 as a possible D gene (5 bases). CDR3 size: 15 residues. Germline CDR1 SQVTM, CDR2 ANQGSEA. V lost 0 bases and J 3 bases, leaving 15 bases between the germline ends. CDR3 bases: TGCAGCGTTGAAGAAGGTACTAGGGTCGGCTACGAGCAGTACTTC. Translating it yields CSVEEGTRVGYEQYF.

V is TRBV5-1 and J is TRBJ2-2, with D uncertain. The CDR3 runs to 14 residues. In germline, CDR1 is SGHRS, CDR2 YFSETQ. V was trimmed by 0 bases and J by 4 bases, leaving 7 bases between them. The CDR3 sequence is CASSLGQPTGELFF. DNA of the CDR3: TGCGCCAGCAGCTTGGGTCAGCCCACCGGGGAGCTGTTTTTT.

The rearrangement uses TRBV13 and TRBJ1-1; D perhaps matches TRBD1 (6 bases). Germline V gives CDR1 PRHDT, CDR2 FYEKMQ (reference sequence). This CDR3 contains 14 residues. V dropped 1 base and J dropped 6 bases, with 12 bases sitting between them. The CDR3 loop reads CASSLASRGPEAFF. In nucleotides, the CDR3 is TGTGCCAGCAGCTTAGCATCCAGGGGCCCTGAAGCTTTCTTT. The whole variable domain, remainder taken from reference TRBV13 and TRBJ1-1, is AAGVIQSPRHLIKEKRETATLKCYPIPRHDTVYWYQQGPGQDPQFLISFYEKMQSDKGSIPDRFSAQQFSDYHSELNMSSLELGDSALYFCASSLASRGPEAFFGQGTRLTVV.

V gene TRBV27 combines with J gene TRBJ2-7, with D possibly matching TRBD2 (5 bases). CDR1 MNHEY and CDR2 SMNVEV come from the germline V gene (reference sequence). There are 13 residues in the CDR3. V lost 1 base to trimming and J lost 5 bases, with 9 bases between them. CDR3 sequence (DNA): TGTGCCAGCAGTTTATACGGACTGCACGAGCAGTACTTC. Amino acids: CASSLYGLHEQYF.

The CDR3 DNA is TGTGCCAGCGTCCAGGGTCAAAGGGCCGAGCAGTACTTC. This sequence encodes CASVQGQRAEQYF. The chain is built from TRBV6-6 and TRBJ2-7; D is possibly TRBD1 (5 bases). V lost 8 bases and J 6 bases, leaving 17 bases between the germline ends. The CDR3 extends over 13 amino acids. Germline V gene data show CDR1 as MNHNY and CDR2 as SVGAGI (reference sequence).

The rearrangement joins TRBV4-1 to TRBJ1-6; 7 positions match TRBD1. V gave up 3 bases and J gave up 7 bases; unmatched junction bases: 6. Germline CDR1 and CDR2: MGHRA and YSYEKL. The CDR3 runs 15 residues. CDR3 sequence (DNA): TGCGCCAGCAGCCACGCTAGACAGGGAAATTCACCCCTCCACTTT. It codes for CASSHARQGNSPLHF.

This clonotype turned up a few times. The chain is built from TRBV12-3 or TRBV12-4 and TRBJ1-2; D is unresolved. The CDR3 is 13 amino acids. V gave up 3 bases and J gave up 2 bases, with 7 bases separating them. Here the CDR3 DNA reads TGTGCCAGCAGTTTTTCCTACAACTATGGCTACACCTTC. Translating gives CASSFSYNYGYTF.

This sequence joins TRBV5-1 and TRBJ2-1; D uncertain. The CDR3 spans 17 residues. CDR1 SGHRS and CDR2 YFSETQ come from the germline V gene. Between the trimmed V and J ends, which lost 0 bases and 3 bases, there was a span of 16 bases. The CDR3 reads CASSLEAGPYSYNEQFF. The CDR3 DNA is TGCGCCAGCAGCTTGGAGGCAGGCCCGTATAGCTACAATGAGCAGTTCTTC.

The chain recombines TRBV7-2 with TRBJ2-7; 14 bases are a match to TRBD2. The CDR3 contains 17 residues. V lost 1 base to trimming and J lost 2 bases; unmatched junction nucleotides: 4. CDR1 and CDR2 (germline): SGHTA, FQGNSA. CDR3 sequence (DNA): TGTGCCAGCAGCTTAGTTACGGGACTAGCGGGAGCCTACGAGCAGTACTTC. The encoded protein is CASSLVTGLAGAYEQYF.

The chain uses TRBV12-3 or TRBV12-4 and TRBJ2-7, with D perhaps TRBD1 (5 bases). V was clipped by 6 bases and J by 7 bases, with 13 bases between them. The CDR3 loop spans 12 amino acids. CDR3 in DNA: TGTGCCAGCAGCGACACCCCAGGGGAGCAGTACTTC. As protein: CASSDTPGEQYF.

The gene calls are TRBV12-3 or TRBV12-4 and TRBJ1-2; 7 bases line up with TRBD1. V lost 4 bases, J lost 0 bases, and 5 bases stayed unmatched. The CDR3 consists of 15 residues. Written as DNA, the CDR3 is TGTGCCAGCAGTTCTAGGACAGGATCTAACTATGGCTACACCTTC. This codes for CASSSRTGSNYGYTF.

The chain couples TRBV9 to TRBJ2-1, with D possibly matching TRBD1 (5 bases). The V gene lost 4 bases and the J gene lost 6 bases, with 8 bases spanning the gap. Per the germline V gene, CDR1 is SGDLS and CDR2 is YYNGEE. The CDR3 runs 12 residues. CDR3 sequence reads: CASSKDSNEQFF. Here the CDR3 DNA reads TGTGCCAGCAGCAAAGACAGCAATGAGCAGTTCTTC.

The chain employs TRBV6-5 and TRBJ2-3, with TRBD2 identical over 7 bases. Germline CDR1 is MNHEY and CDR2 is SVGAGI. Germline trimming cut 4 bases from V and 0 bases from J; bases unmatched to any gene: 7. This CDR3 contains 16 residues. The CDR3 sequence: CASSSPLAASTDTQYF. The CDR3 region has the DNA TGTGCCAGCAGTTCTCCCCTAGCGGCTAGCACAGATACGCAGTATTTT.

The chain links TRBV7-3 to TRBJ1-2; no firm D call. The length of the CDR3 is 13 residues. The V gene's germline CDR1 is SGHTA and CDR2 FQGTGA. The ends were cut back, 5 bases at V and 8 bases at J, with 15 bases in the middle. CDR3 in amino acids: CASSLFSGSGYTF. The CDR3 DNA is TGTGCCAGCAGCCTATTTTCTGGGAGCGGCTACACCTTC.

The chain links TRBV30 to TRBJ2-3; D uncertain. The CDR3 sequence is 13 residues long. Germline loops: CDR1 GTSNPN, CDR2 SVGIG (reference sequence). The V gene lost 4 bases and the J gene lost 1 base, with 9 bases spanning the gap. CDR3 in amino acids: CAWIRSRTDTQYF. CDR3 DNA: TGTGCCTGGATTAGAAGCCGCACAGATACGCAGTATTTT.

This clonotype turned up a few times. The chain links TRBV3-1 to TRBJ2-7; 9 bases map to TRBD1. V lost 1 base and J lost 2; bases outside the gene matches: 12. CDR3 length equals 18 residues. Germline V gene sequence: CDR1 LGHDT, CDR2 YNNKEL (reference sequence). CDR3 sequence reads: CASSQATKSGTGPYEQYF. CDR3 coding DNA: TGTGCCAGCAGCCAAGCCACCAAATCCGGGACAGGGCCCTACGAGCAGTACTTC.

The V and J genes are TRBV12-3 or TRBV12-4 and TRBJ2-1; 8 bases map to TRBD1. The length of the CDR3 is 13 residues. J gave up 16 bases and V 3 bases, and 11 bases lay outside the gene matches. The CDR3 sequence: CASSFRGQGSVFF. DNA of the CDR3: TGTGCCAGCAGTTTCCGTGGACAGGGTTCTGTTTTCTTC.

The CDR3 here is CSARAHSTSDGYTF. The CDR3 coding sequence is TGCAGTGCTAGAGCCCACAGTACCTCGGATGGCTACACCTTC. The V call is TRBV20-1, the J call TRBJ1-2; D remains ambiguous. The CDR3 extends over 14 amino acids. The germline V gene encodes CDR1 DFQATT and CDR2 SNEGSKA (reference sequence). Trimming took 1 base from V and 6 from J, leaving 15 bases between them.

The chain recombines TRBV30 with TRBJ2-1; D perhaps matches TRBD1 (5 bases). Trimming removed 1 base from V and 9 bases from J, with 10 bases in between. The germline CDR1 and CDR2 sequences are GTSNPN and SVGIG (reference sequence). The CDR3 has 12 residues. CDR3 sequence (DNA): TGTGCCTGGAGTGACAGGTGGGCTGAGCAGTTCTTC. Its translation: CAWSDRWAEQFF.

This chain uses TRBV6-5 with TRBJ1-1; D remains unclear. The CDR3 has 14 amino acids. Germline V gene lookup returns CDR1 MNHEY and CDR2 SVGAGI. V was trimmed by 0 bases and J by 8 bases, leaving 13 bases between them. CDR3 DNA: TGTGCCAGCAGTTACTCGATCGGGGAGGGAGAAGCTTTCTTT. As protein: CASSYSIGEGEAFF.

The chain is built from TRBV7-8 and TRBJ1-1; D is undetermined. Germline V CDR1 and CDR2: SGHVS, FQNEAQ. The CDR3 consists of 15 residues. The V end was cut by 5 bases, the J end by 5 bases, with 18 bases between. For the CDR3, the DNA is TGTGCCAGCAGCCTGTCTGATTCGGCCTTTACTGAAGCTTTCTTT. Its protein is CASSLSDSAFTEAFF.

The CDR3 nucleotides are TGCAGCGTTGAGGTAGCGGGAGTATTCGAGCAGTACTTC. Translation: CSVEVAGVFEQYF. The chain has TRBV29-1 and TRBJ2-7; 9 positions match TRBD2. Trimming cost V 3 bases and J 6 bases; bases outside gene matches: 6. Germline-derived CDR1 and CDR2 are SQVTM and ANQGSEA. CDR3 size: 13 residues.

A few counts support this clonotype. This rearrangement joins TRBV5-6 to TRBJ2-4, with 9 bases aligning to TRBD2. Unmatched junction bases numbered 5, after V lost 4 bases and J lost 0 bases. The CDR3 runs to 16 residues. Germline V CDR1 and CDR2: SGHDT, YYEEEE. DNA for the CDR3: TGTGCCAGCAGCAGCGGACTAGCGCCAGCCAAAAACATTCAGTACTTC. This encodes CASSSGLAPAKNIQYF.

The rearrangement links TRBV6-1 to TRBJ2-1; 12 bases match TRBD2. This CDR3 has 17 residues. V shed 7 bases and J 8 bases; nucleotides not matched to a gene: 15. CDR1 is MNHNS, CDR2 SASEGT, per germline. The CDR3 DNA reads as TGTGCCAGCACTGGTAAGGTGGGACTAGCGGGCCGGGATGAGCAGTTCTTC. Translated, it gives CASTGKVGLAGRDEQFF.

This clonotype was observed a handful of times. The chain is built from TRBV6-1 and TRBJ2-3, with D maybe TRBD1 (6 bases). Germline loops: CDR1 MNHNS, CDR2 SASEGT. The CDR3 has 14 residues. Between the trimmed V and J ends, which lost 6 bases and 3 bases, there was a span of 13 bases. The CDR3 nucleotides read TGTGCCAGCAGGACAGGAGGAAAGACAGATACGCAGTATTTT. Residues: CASRTGGKTDTQYF.

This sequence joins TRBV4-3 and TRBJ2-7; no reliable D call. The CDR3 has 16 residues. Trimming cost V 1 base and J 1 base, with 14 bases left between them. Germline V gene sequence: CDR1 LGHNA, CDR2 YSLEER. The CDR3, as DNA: TGCGCCAGCAGCCAAGTATGGGCAGCGAATTCCTACGAGCAGTACTTC. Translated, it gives CASSQVWAANSYEQYF.

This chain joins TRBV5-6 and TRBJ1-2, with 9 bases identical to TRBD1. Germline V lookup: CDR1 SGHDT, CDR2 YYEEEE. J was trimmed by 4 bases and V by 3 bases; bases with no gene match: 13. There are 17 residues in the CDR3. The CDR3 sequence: CASSWRPSTGGRYGYTF. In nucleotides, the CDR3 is TGTGCCAGCAGCTGGAGGCCCTCGACAGGGGGTCGCTATGGCTACACCTTC.

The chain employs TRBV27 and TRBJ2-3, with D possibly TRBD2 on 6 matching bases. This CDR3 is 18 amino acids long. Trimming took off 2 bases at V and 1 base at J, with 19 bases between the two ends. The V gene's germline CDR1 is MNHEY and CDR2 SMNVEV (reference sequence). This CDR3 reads CASSLQLTDSGRTDTQYF. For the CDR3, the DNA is TGTGCCAGCAGTTTACAACTCACCGATAGCGGACGCACAGATACGCAGTATTTT.

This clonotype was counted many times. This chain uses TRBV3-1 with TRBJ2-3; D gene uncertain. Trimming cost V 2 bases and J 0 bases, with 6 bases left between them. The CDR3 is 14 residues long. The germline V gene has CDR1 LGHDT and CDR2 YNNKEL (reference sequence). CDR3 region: CASSQTSSTDTQYF. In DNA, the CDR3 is TGTGCCAGCAGCCAAACCTCTAGCACAGATACGCAGTATTTT.